This is a list of T cell receptor beta chains from one sample in a study of cytomegalovirus exposure and HLA in healthy donors. Profiled with immunoSEQ multiplex PCR; TCRdb holds only in-frame clones, not every one. The sample carries some 100,000 clones, about 80% recorded once. The specimen sequenced was PBMCs. These receptors all come from a male donor in good health and CMV-seropositive. CDR3s include the opening cysteine and the closing phenylalanine or tryptophan. The D gene is left open where the match is weak. Size is stated for part of the rows, as once, few or many counts, or as a class when the clone is expanded.

d_call clone_size j_call v_call cdr3_aa cdr3_nt
- - TRBJ2-7 TRBV7-6 CASSLAWGQHYEQYF TGTGCCAGCAGCTTAGCGTGGGGACAACACTACGAGCAGTACTTC
- - TRBJ1-5 TRBV7-2 CASSYTFNQPQHF TGTGCCAGCAGCTACACCTTTAATCAGCCCCAGCATTTT
TRBD1 few TRBJ2-3 TRBV2 CASSLDRASTDTQYF TGTGCCAGCAGTCTGGACAGGGCTAGCACAGATACGCAGTATTTT
- - TRBJ1-1 TRBV30 CACIYREVTEAFF TGTGCCTGTATCTACCGGGAAGTCACTGAAGCTTTCTTT
- - TRBJ1-4 TRBV6-6 CASRINEKLFF TGTGCCAGCAGAATAAATGAAAAACTGTTTTTT
TRBD2 - TRBJ2-1 TRBV7-6 CASSPPGSGGISEQFF TGTGCCAGCAGCCCCCCGGGGAGCGGGGGAATTAGTGAGCAGTTCTTC
- few TRBJ1-1 TRBV7-9 CASSLATGTEAFF TGTGCCAGCAGCTTAGCGACCGGGACAGAAGCTTTCTTT
- - TRBJ2-6 TRBV6-6 CASSRLNSGANVLTF TGTGCCAGCAGTCGACTGAACTCTGGGGCCAACGTCCTGACTTTC
TRBD1 few TRBJ1-6 TRBV6-5 CASSRDRVSPLHF TGTGCCAGCAGCCGGGACAGGGTGTCACCCCTCCACTTT
- - TRBJ1-2 TRBV19 CASSIKSGYTF TGTGCCAGTAGTATTAAATCGGGCTACACCTTC
TRBD2 - TRBJ2-3 TRBV19 CAQYAGRDTDTQYF TGTGCCCAGTACGCGGGGAGGGACACAGATACGCAGTATTTT
- - TRBJ2-6 TRBV7-2 CASSSRWRAGANVLTF TGTGCCAGCAGCTCAAGATGGAGGGCCGGGGCCAACGTCCTGACTTTC
- - TRBJ2-1 TRBV7-8 CASSLGRGPYNEQFF TGTGCCAGCAGCTTAGGGCGGGGGCCCTACAATGAGCAGTTCTTC
TRBD1 - TRBJ1-5 TRBV30 CAWSGGQGLEPQHF TGTGCCTGGAGTGGGGGACAGGGTCTGGAGCCCCAGCATTTT
TRBD1 - TRBJ2-1 TRBV6-7 CASSYSGDRGIDEQFF TGTGCCAGCAGTTACTCGGGGGACAGGGGAATTGATGAGCAGTTCTTC
TRBD2 - TRBJ2-5 TRBV4-1 CASSQDAGVGETQYF TGCGCCAGCAGCCAAGACGCGGGGGTAGGAGAGACCCAGTACTTC
- few TRBJ1-1 TRBV30 CAWSPPSTEAFF TGTGCCTGGAGTCCCCCCAGCACTGAAGCTTTCTTT
TRBD2 once TRBJ2-5 TRBV2 CASRSLAGKQETQYF TGTGCCAGCAGATCTCTAGCGGGGAAACAAGAGACCCAGTACTTC
- - TRBJ1-5 TRBV11-2 CASSLGPDRSNQPQHF TGTGCCAGCAGCTTGGGCCCCGACAGGTCAAATCAGCCCCAGCATTTT
- once TRBJ1-2 TRBV4-1 CASSQLGETRVNYGYTF TGCGCCAGCAGCCAACTTGGGGAGACGAGGGTAAACTATGGCTACACCTTC
TRBD1 few TRBJ1-4 TRBV2 CASTEEGARDEKLFF TGTGCCAGCACTGAAGAGGGGGCTCGGGATGAAAAACTGTTTTTT
- - TRBJ2-1 TRBV10-3 CAISDSVKSSYNEQFF TGTGCCATCAGCGATTCGGTCAAGAGCTCCTACAATGAGCAGTTCTTC
- - TRBJ1-3 TRBV29-1 CSVALTSGNTIYF TGCAGCGTTGCCCTGACTTCTGGAAACACCATATATTTT
TRBD1 once TRBJ1-1 TRBV29-1 CSVEVNRGTEAFF TGCAGCGTTGAAGTGAACAGGGGGACCGAAGCTTTCTTT
- - TRBJ1-2 TRBV30 CAWSRRFMDYGYTF TGTGCCTGGAGCCGCCGGTTCATGGACTATGGCTACACCTTC
- - TRBJ1-1 TRBV15 CATSRDSAEAFF TGTGCCACCAGCAGAGACAGTGCTGAAGCTTTCTTT
- - TRBJ2-2 TRBV4-1 CASSQDRVLPPGELFF TGCGCCAGCAGCCAAGATCGGGTTTTACCACCCGGGGAGCTGTTTTTT
- - TRBJ1-5 TRBV5-6 CASSLSRSSTPQHF TGTGCCAGCAGCTTAAGCCGGAGTTCAACGCCCCAGCATTTT
TRBD1 - TRBJ1-6 TRBV6-5 CATHRDRNSPLHF TGTGCCACTCACCGGGACAGAAATTCACCCCTCCACTTT
- - TRBJ2-5 TRBV6-1 CASVRSGAETQYF TGTGCCAGCGTGCGGTCAGGGGCAGAGACCCAGTACTTC
- once TRBJ1-6 TRBV29-1 CSVGGDNSPLHF TGCAGCGTTGGAGGGGACAATTCCCCCCTCCACTTT
- - TRBJ2-7 TRBV5-4 CASSLHYSPEQYF TGTGCCAGCAGCTTGCATTACAGTCCCGAGCAGTACTTC
TRBD1 - TRBJ2-2 TRBV19 CASSRGQGSTGELFF TGTGCCAGTAGTAGAGGACAGGGAAGCACCGGGGAGCTGTTTTTT
- - TRBJ2-2 TRBV5-1 CASSKDREGTGELFF TGCGCCAGCAGCAAGGACAGGGAGGGCACCGGGGAGCTGTTTTTT
TRBD1 - TRBJ1-1 TRBV29-1 CSVDEQGTRPMNTEAFF TGCAGCGTTGATGAACAGGGGACCCGACCCATGAACACTGAAGCTTTCTTT
- - TRBJ2-5 TRBV15 CATSRDQPRLQETQYF TGTGCCACCAGCAGAGATCAACCCAGACTCCAAGAGACCCAGTACTTC
TRBD2 - TRBJ2-7 TRBV4-2 CASSQGAGGETSYEQYF TGTGCCAGCAGCCAAGGAGCGGGGGGGGAAACCTCCTACGAGCAGTACTTC
TRBD1 - TRBJ2-7 TRBV25-1 CASRHRDRAYEQYF TGTGCCAGCAGACACCGGGACAGGGCCTACGAGCAGTACTTC
TRBD1 few TRBJ1-5 TRBV6-6 CASSSTGAGNQPQHF TGTGCCAGCAGTTCAACAGGGGCGGGCAATCAGCCCCAGCATTTT
- few TRBJ1-4 TRBV4-1 CASSHEGRGREKLFF TGCGCCAGCAGCCATGAGGGGCGGGGGCGAGAAAAACTGTTTTTT
TRBD1 - TRBJ1-2 TRBV7-2 CASSLAGYRGRRGYTF TGTGCCAGCAGCTTAGCAGGCTACAGGGGGCGTCGGGGCTACACCTTC
TRBD1 - TRBJ1-3 TRBV6-6 CASSYSGTAKNTIYF TGTGCCAGCAGTTACTCGGGGACAGCAAAAAACACCATATATTTT
- - TRBJ1-4 TRBV30 CALVRQDSNEKLFF TGTGCCCTCGTCAGACAGGACTCTAATGAAAAACTGTTTTTT
TRBD1 - TRBJ1-2 TRBV2 CASSEEGGTGSNFYYGYTF TGTGCCAGCAGTGAAGAGGGGGGGACAGGGTCTAACTTCTACTATGGCTACACCTTC
- - TRBJ1-2 TRBV7-2 CASSLPGRDYGYTF TGTGCCAGCAGCTTACCCGGACGGGATTATGGCTACACCTTC
TRBD1 - TRBJ2-7 TRBV23-1 CASSQSKGQGARISYEQYF TGCGCCAGCAGTCAATCGAAGGGCCAGGGGGCGCGGATCTCCTACGAGCAGTACTTC
TRBD1 - TRBJ2-7 TRBV5-1 CASSLGQGPDEQYF TGCGCCAGCAGCTTGGGACAGGGCCCCGACGAGCAGTACTTC
- - TRBJ2-7 TRBV9 CASSVGPGNSYEQYF TGTGCCAGCAGCGTAGGGCCAGGTAACTCCTACGAGCAGTACTTC